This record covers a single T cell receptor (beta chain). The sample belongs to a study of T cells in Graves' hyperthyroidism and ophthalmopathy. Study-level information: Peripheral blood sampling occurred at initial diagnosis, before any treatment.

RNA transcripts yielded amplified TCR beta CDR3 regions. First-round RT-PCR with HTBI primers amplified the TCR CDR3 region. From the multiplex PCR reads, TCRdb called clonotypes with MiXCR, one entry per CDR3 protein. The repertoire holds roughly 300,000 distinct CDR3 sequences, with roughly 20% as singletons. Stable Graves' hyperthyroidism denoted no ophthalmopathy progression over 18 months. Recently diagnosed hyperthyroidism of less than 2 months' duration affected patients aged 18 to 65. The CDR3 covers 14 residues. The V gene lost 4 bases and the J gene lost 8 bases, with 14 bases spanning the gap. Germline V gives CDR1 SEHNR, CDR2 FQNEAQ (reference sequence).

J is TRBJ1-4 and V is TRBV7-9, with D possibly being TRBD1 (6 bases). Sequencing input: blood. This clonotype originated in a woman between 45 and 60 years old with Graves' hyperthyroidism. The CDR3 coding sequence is TGTGCCAGCAGCTCAGACAGGCTCGCGGAAAAACTGTTTTTT. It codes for CASSSDRLAEKLFF.